The next 20 T cell receptor beta chains were all read from a single sample in a study of control samples from healthy donors and cancer patients. Data came from immunoSEQ multiplex PCR; TCRdb stores just in-frame clones and leaves some out. In the table there are 120,000 or so clones, 85% to 95% of which are singletons. Sequences were obtained from PBMCs. Receptors were obtained from a man aged 50 to 60 with head and neck cancer.

The gene calls are TRBV4-1 and TRBJ1-4, with D tentatively TRBD1 (6 bases). Germline V gives CDR1 MGHRA, CDR2 YSYEKL. V gave up 6 bases and J gave up 8 bases, with 16 bases separating them. CDR3 size: 14 residues. The CDR3 is CASSTLTGGEKLFF. DNA of the CDR3: TGCGCCAGCAGTACATTGACAGGAGGGGAAAAACTGTTTTTT.

The J gene is TRBJ1-2, the V gene TRBV14; D gene unclear. CDR1 SGHDN and CDR2 FVKESK come from the germline V gene. V dropped 1 base and J dropped 4 bases, with 7 bases sitting between them. The CDR3 spans 13 residues. CDR3 coding DNA: TGTGCCAGCAGCCAAGGGAGTTCCTATGGCTACACCTTC. Translation gives CASSQGSSYGYTF.

The rearrangement joins TRBV6-6 to TRBJ1-1, with TRBD1 matching 8 bases. Germline V gene data show CDR1 as MNHNY and CDR2 as SVGAGI (reference sequence). Trimming took 6 bases from V and 0 from J; bases not matched to a gene: 0. CDR3 length: 13 residues. The CDR3: CASRDRVNTEAFF. CDR3 in DNA: TGTGCCAGCAGGGACAGGGTGAACACTGAAGCTTTCTTT.

This rearrangement joins TRBV30 to TRBJ1-2; tentatively, D is TRBD1 (6 bases). The CDR3 covers 15 residues. Trimming left V 1 base short and J 6 bases short, with 18 bases between. Germline V gene sequence: CDR1 GTSNPN, CDR2 SVGIG (reference sequence). CDR3 in amino acids: CAWSGQDSLTDGYTF. For the CDR3, the DNA is TGTGCCTGGAGTGGACAGGACAGTCTAACGGATGGCTACACCTTC.

J is TRBJ2-1 and V is TRBV18; 8 nucleotides line up with TRBD1. This CDR3 region has 13 residues. With 2 bases clipped from V and 13 bases from J, the junction kept 7 bases outside the gene matches. Germline V gene sequence: CDR1 KGHSH, CDR2 LQKENI. The chain's CDR3 is CASSPSTGDFQFF. The CDR3 DNA is TGTGCCAGCTCACCATCGACAGGGGATTTTCAGTTCTTC. Looking up the rest from reference TRBV18 and TRBJ2-1 gives the full variable domain: NAGVMQNPRHLVRRRGQEARLRCSPMKGHSHVYWYRQLPEEGLKFMVYLQKENIIDESGMPKERFSAEFPKEGPSILRIQQVVRGDSAAYFCASSPSTGDFQFFGPGTRLTVL.

V and J are TRBV24-1 and TRBJ2-1; 9 bases are a match to TRBD1. The CDR3 loop spans 16 amino acids. V lost 2 bases to trimming and J lost 3 bases; unmatched junction nucleotides: 4. Germline CDR1 and CDR2: KGHDR and SFDVKD. The CDR3 here is CATSDSTGGFYNEQFF. In nucleotides, the CDR3 is TGTGCCACCAGTGATTCCACAGGGGGCTTCTACAATGAGCAGTTCTTC.

The chain carries TRBV4-2 and TRBJ2-3; unclear D gene. CDR3 size: 16 residues. Germline values: CDR1 LGHNA, CDR2 YNFKEQ. Trimming pared 1 base from V and 2 bases from J, leaving 13 bases between. The CDR3 DNA sequence: TGTGCCAGCAGCCAAGGCATCGGAACCTTCACAGATACGCAGTATTTT. The encoded protein is CASSQGIGTFTDTQYF.

The J gene is TRBJ2-3, the V gene TRBV19; 9 bases are shared with TRBD1. V trimming: 5 bases; J trimming: 4 bases; junction bases outside the gene matches: 4. This CDR3 is 14 amino acids long. The germline V gene encodes CDR1 LNHDA and CDR2 SQIVND (reference sequence). CDR3 protein: CASSWDRVADTQYF. DNA for the CDR3: TGTGCCAGTAGTTGGGACAGGGTGGCAGATACGCAGTATTTT.

V and J are TRBV7-2 and TRBJ2-3; D perhaps matches TRBD2 (6 bases). The germline V gene has CDR1 SGHTA and CDR2 FQGNSA. The CDR3 totals 17 residues. V gave up 3 bases and J gave up 0 bases, with 16 bases separating them. This CDR3 reads CASSLTPLRGSTDTQYF. The CDR3 DNA reads as TGTGCCAGCAGCTTGACCCCCTTGCGGGGAAGCACAGATACGCAGTATTTT.

The rearrangement uses TRBV9 and TRBJ2-1; D perhaps matches TRBD2 (5 bases). The CDR3 sequence is 12 residues long. The germline V gene encodes CDR1 SGDLS and CDR2 YYNGEE. The V end lost 1 base, the J end lost 8 bases, and 7 bases lay between the germline ends. CDR3 DNA: TGTGCCAGCAGCGTATACGGGGATGAGCAGTTCTTC. This translates into CASSVYGDEQFF.

This rearrangement joins TRBV5-1 to TRBJ1-4; TRBD1 aligns across 7 bases. CDR3 length: 16 amino acids. Trimming removed 3 bases from V and 2 bases from J; junction bases left unmatched: 7. Per the germline V gene, CDR1 is SGHRS and CDR2 is YFSETQ. The CDR3, as DNA: TGCGCCAGCAGCTGGAGACAGGGAGGGACTAATGAAAAACTGTTTTTT. Translating it yields CASSWRQGGTNEKLFF.

The CDR3 reads CASSTADLFYGYTF. CDR3 nucleotides: TGTGCCAGTAGTACTGCGGATCTCTTCTATGGCTACACCTTC. The gene calls are TRBV19 and TRBJ1-2, with D uncertain. In germline, CDR1 is LNHDA, CDR2 SQIVND (reference sequence). Trimming removed 4 bases from V and 4 bases from J, with 13 bases in between. The CDR3 runs 14 residues.

The table lists this clone with a count of one. This sequence joins TRBV7-3 and TRBJ2-5; D uncertain. This CDR3 has 10 amino acids. CDR1 is SGHTA, CDR2 FQGTGA, per germline. Trimming stripped 1 base from V and 9 bases from J, with 3 bases between. The CDR3 coding sequence is TGTGCCAGCAGCTTAATCCCCCAGTACTTC. Translation: CASSLIPQYF.

This chain joins TRBV2 and TRBJ1-5; D possibly corresponds to TRBD1 (5 bases). CDR3 length: 15 amino acids. With 4 bases removed from V and 2 bases from J, the gap between germline ends came to 12 bases. The germline V gene has CDR1 SNHLY and CDR2 FYNNEI. The CDR3 here is CASSAGYVGNQPQHF. The CDR3 DNA sequence: TGTGCCAGCAGTGCAGGGTATGTGGGCAATCAGCCCCAGCATTTT. Full variable domain (missing parts from reference TRBV2 and TRBJ1-5): EPEVTQTPSHQVTQMGQEVILRCVPISNHLYFYWYRQILGQKVEFLVSFYNNEISEKSEIFDDQFSVERPDGSNFTLKIRSTKLEDSAMYFCASSAGYVGNQPQHFGDGTRLSIL.

V and J are TRBV9 and TRBJ2-5, with 10 nucleotides matching TRBD2. V shed 3 bases, J shed 3 bases, and the junction held 5 bases outside the gene matches. Germline V lookup: CDR1 SGDLS, CDR2 YYNGEE. This CDR3 region has 15 residues. The CDR3 sequence is CASSAIGLAEETQYF. The CDR3 DNA sequence: TGTGCCAGCAGCGCCATCGGACTAGCGGAAGAGACCCAGTACTTC.

This CDR3 is CASSLPSGGVHEQFF. CDR3 DNA sequence: TGCGCCAGCAGCTTGCCTAGCGGGGGAGTGCATGAGCAGTTCTTC. V gene TRBV5-1 combines with J gene TRBJ2-1, with 10 bases lining up with TRBD2. J gave up 8 bases and V 1 base, and 6 bases lay outside the gene matches. CDR1 SGHRS and CDR2 YFSETQ come from the germline V gene. This CDR3 spans 15 amino acids.

The rearrangement links TRBV19 to TRBJ1-3, with D unresolved. The ends were cut back, 5 bases at V and 0 bases at J, with 14 bases in the middle. Germline CDR1 is LNHDA and CDR2 is SQIVND (reference sequence). The CDR3 length is 16 residues. CDR3 sequence reads: CASSFTQTSSGNTIYF. The CDR3 DNA follows: TGTGCCAGTAGTTTTACACAAACCAGCTCTGGAAACACCATATATTTT.

The rearrangement links TRBV24-1 to TRBJ2-1; D not resolved. The CDR3 has 18 residues. The V end lost 1 base, the J end lost 0 bases, and 15 bases lay between the germline ends. The germline V gene encodes CDR1 KGHDR and CDR2 SFDVKD. The CDR3 loop is CATSDFNPGLSSYNEQFF. The CDR3 coding sequence is TGTGCCACCAGTGATTTTAACCCCGGTTTAAGCTCCTACAATGAGCAGTTCTTC.

V usage is TRBV12-3 or TRBV12-4 and J usage is TRBJ1-5, with D perhaps TRBD1 (5 bases). V was clipped by 7 bases and J by 6 bases, with 13 bases between them. The CDR3 is made up of 13 amino acids. CDR3 protein: CASTLGPGQPQHF. The CDR3 coding sequence is TGTGCCAGCACCCTGGGACCGGGTCAGCCCCAGCATTTT.

The chain uses TRBV28 and TRBJ1-2, with D perhaps TRBD1 (6 bases). Germline V gene data show CDR1 as MDHEN and CDR2 as SYDVKM. The CDR3 length is 15 residues. V shed 11 bases and J shed 5 bases, with 24 bases lying between them. The CDR3: CARGGSDRRGYGYTF. CDR3 bases: TGTGCCCGCGGGGGGTCCGACAGGCGGGGGTATGGCTACACCTTC.